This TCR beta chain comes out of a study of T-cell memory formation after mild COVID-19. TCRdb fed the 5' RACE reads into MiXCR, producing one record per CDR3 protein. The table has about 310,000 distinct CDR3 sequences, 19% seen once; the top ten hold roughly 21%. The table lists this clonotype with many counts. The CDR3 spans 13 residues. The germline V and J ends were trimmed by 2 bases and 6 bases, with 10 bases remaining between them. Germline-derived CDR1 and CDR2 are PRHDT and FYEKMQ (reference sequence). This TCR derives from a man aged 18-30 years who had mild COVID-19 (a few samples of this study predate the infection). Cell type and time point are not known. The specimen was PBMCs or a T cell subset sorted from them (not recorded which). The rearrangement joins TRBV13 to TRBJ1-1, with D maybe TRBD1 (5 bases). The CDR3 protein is CASSLLGAAEAFF. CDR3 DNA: TGTGCCAGCAGCTTACTTGGGGCAGCTGAAGCTTTCTTT.